A single sample is the source of the 25 T cell receptor beta chains below, sequenced in a study of cytomegalovirus exposure and HLA in healthy donors (dated by TCRdb to about 2017). Library creation used the immunoSEQ multiplex PCR assay. For the multiplex PCR, a mixture combining 60 forward primers for TCR Vbeta segments and 13 reverse primers for TCR Jbeta segments was used. The source is immuneACCESS, and TCRdb retained only in-frame sequences with V and J called. Part of the clones is not carried over; for the studies checked, unresolved V genes explain less than half of this, and the remainder is unexplained. The sample records under 95,000 clones, 7.5% to 8.5% of which are singletons. Of the sample, roughly 2.1% falls within the top ten clones. Sequenced: PBMCs. The receptors come from a man aged 45-65 years in good health and CMV-seronegative.

This clone showed up just a few times. The V call is TRBV6-1, the J call TRBJ2-7, with a possible D match to TRBD1 (5 bases). Germline CDR1 MNHNS, CDR2 SASEGT. The CDR3 is made up of 17 amino acids. V was cut by 4 bases and J by 2 bases, with 21 bases left in between. The CDR3 reads CASSASISGSYAYEQYF. CDR3 DNA: TGTGCCAGCAGTGCGTCCATATCAGGGTCTTACGCCTACGAGCAGTACTTC.

The chain carries TRBV7-2 and TRBJ1-2, with TRBD1 identical over 7 bases. The germline V gene encodes CDR1 SGHTA and CDR2 FQGNSA. The CDR3 is 13 residues long. After removal of 5 bases from V and 5 bases from J, the junction contained 5 bases not matched to a gene. This CDR3 is CASSQQGKYGYTF. In DNA form, the CDR3 reads TGTGCCAGCAGCCAACAGGGGAAGTATGGCTACACCTTC.

The V gene is TRBV5-6, the J gene TRBJ2-3; perhaps TRBD2 as D (5 bases). CDR1 is SGHDT and CDR2 is YYEEEE in the germline V gene. The CDR3 runs 14 residues. Trimming removed 4 bases from V and 4 bases from J, with 13 bases in between. CDR3 protein: CASSLGSASDTQYF. The CDR3 DNA sequence: TGTGCCAGCAGCCTTGGGAGCGCTTCAGATACGCAGTATTTT. The complete variable domain, with remaining parts taken from reference TRBV5-6 and TRBJ2-3, reads DAGVTQSPTHLIKTRGQQVTLRCSPKSGHDTVSWYQQALGQGPQFIFQYYEEEERQRGNFPDRFSGHQFPNYSSELNVNALLLGDSALYLCASSLGSASDTQYFGPGTRLTVL.

This clone came up a few times. The chain carries TRBV9 and TRBJ2-2; D not resolved. Germline V lookup: CDR1 SGDLS, CDR2 YYNGEE. Trimming stripped 3 bases from V and 5 bases from J, with 11 bases between. The CDR3 has 14 amino acids. CDR3 sequence: CASSATSPTGELFF. Here the CDR3 DNA reads TGTGCCAGCAGCGCGACTTCTCCGACCGGGGAGCTGTTTTTT.

This clone was recorded a few times. The V and J genes are TRBV18 and TRBJ2-1, with 7 bases that match TRBD1. J gave up 8 bases and V 0 bases, and 1 base lay outside the gene matches. CDR3 length: 13 amino acids. Germline CDR1 is KGHSH and CDR2 is LQKENI. CDR3 sequence reads: CASSPPGGYEQFF. The CDR3 region has the DNA TGTGCCAGCTCACCACCAGGGGGCTATGAGCAGTTCTTC.

This chain links TRBV18 with TRBJ1-2; the match to TRBD1 covers 11 bases. CDR1 is KGHSH, CDR2 LQKENI, per germline. CDR3 length: 15 residues. The trim removed 2 bases at V and 4 bases at J, leaving 3 bases unmatched. The CDR3 reads CASSPGTGGTYGYTF. In DNA form, the CDR3 reads TGTGCCAGCTCACCAGGGACAGGGGGAACCTATGGCTACACCTTC.

The chain employs TRBV10-3 and TRBJ2-7; 10 bases align to TRBD1. CDR3 length: 13 residues. The trim removed 11 bases at V and 2 bases at J, leaving 6 bases unmatched. Germline values: CDR1 ENHRY, CDR2 SYGVKD. The CDR3 is CASRDRGAYEQYF. The CDR3 DNA is TGTGCCTCGCGGGACAGGGGAGCCTACGAGCAGTACTTC.

V is TRBV5-6 and J is TRBJ2-7; TRBD1 matches 9 bases. J was trimmed by 5 bases and V by 0 bases; bases with no gene match: 0. CDR1 and CDR2 from the germline V gene are SGHDT and YYEEEE. The CDR3 is made up of 13 amino acids. CDR3 in amino acids: CASSLGQGDEQYF. CDR3 nucleotides: TGTGCCAGCAGCTTGGGACAGGGGGACGAGCAGTACTTC.

This clone was recorded a few times. The J gene is TRBJ2-5, the V gene TRBV6-1, with D perhaps matching TRBD2 (7 bases). V lost 1 base and J 5 bases, leaving 17 bases between the germline ends. Germline assignment: CDR1 MNHNS and CDR2 SASEGT. The CDR3 spans 16 residues. The CDR3 DNA follows: TGTGCCAGCAGTGAAGGGTGGGGGGGCGGCCGGGAGACCCAGTACTTC. Its translation: CASSEGWGGGRETQYF.

This clone was found a few times. The rearrangement links TRBV27 to TRBJ2-2; D remains unclear. The CDR3 is 13 amino acids. V lost 4 bases and J lost 1, with 4 bases in between. CDR1 and CDR2 from the germline V gene are MNHEY and SMNVEV (reference sequence). In DNA form, the CDR3 reads TGTGCCAGCAGTTCATGGAACACCGGGGAGCTGTTTTTT. Amino acids: CASSSWNTGELFF.

This clone has only a few counts. This chain connects TRBV7-9 to TRBJ1-2; TRBD1 matches 9 bases. The J segment lost 5 bases and the V segment lost 0 bases, leaving 4 bases of the junction unmatched. This CDR3 comprises 15 residues. CDR1 SEHNR and CDR2 FQNEAQ come from the germline V gene (reference sequence). CDR3 coding DNA: TGTGCCAGCAGCTTAGCGTGGACAGGGGAATATGGCTACACCTTC. Its translation: CASSLAWTGEYGYTF.

This clone was observed a few times. The genes are TRBV28 and TRBJ2-1; D might be TRBD1 (7 bases). Trimming left V 6 bases short and J 11 bases short, with 23 bases between. The CDR3 loop spans 15 amino acids. Germline values: CDR1 MDHEN, CDR2 SYDVKM. As DNA, the CDR3 is TGTGCCAGCAGGACTAGGGACAGACCTACAATGAAGCAGTTCTTC. It yields the protein CASRTRDRPTMKQFF.

This chain connects TRBV2 to TRBJ2-1, with 11 bases aligning to TRBD1. Germline V gene sequence: CDR1 SNHLY, CDR2 FYNNEI. This CDR3 region has 14 residues. Unmatched junction bases numbered 4, after V lost 6 bases and J lost 6 bases. This chain's CDR3 is CASSGTGGINEQFF. Written as DNA, the CDR3 is TGTGCCAGCAGCGGGACAGGGGGTATCAATGAGCAGTTCTTC.

A few counts support this clone. This chain joins TRBV7-9 and TRBJ1-1; D may be TRBD1 (6 bases). With 5 bases removed from V and 1 base from J, the gap between germline ends came to 8 bases. The germline gives CDR1 SEHNR, CDR2 FQNEAQ (reference sequence). The CDR3 consists of 13 residues. CDR3 nucleotides: TGTGCCAGCAGCCCGGGACAGAACACTGAAGCTTTCTTT. Translated, it gives CASSPGQNTEAFF.

This clone was seen more than once but under ten times. At the DNA level, this CDR3 is encoded by other sequences in the same sample as well. The V and J genes are TRBV7-2 and TRBJ2-3, with 10 nucleotides matching TRBD2. After removal of 3 bases from V and 5 bases from J, the junction contained 5 bases not matched to a gene. Germline-derived CDR1 and CDR2 are SGHTA and FQGNSA. CDR3 length: 15 amino acids. This CDR3 reads CASSLIAGGGDTQYF. The CDR3 DNA reads as TGTGCCAGCAGCTTGATAGCGGGAGGAGGAGATACGCAGTATTTT.

V is TRBV5-1 and J is TRBJ1-2; 7 bases match TRBD1. V gave up 2 bases and J gave up 1 base; unmatched junction bases: 5. Germline CDR1 reads SGHRS; CDR2 reads YFSETQ. The CDR3 covers 15 residues. The CDR3 sequence is CASSFTGDLNYGYTF. The CDR3 DNA is TGCGCCAGCAGCTTTACAGGGGACCTTAACTATGGCTACACCTTC.

The V call is TRBV7-3, the J call TRBJ1-2, with 8 bases that match TRBD1. The germline V gene encodes CDR1 SGHTA and CDR2 FQGTGA. There are 14 residues in the CDR3. Trimming removed 5 bases from V and 8 bases from J; junction bases left unmatched: 10. Here the CDR3 reads CASSAQQGGGGYTF. For the CDR3, the DNA is TGTGCCAGCAGCGCCCAACAGGGGGGGGGAGGCTACACCTTC. The full variable domain, its missing parts supplied by reference TRBV7-3 and TRBJ1-2, is GAGVSQTPSNKVTEKGKYVELRCDPISGHTALYWYRQSLGQGPEFLIYFQGTGAADDSGLPNDRFFAVRPEGSVSTLKIQRTERGDSAVYLCASSAQQGGGGYTFGSGTRLTVV.

This clone showed up just once. The V gene is TRBV7-3, the J gene TRBJ2-5, with 14 positions matching TRBD2. Trimming cost V 6 bases and J 4 bases; bases outside gene matches: 7. This CDR3 spans 16 amino acids. Germline V gene lookup returns CDR1 SGHTA and CDR2 FQGTGA. The CDR3 is CASRLTSGGAIETQYF. The CDR3 nucleotides read TGTGCCAGCAGGTTGACTAGCGGGGGGGCCATAGAGACCCAGTACTTC.

This clone was detected a few times. The chain combines TRBV6-1 with TRBJ1-1; no reliable D call. The CDR3 loop spans 14 amino acids. Trimming removed 2 bases at V and 5 bases at J, with 12 bases between. The germline V gene encodes CDR1 MNHNS and CDR2 SASEGT. CDR3 amino acids: CASSERGSGTEAFF. Here the CDR3 DNA reads TGTGCCAGCAGTGAACGAGGATCCGGAACTGAAGCTTTCTTT.

This clone was detected only a few times. The chain employs TRBV4-3 and TRBJ1-4, with D possibly matching TRBD1 (5 bases). The V gene's germline CDR1 is LGHNA and CDR2 YSLEER. The CDR3 is 15 residues long. Trimming stripped 5 bases from V and 3 bases from J, with 13 bases between. CDR3 protein: CASSYRQTSNEKLFF. CDR3 in DNA: TGCGCCAGCAGCTACCGACAGACCTCTAATGAAAAACTGTTTTTT.

This clone came up a few times. The rearrangement links TRBV5-1 to TRBJ2-3, with a weak D call TRBD2 (7 bases). Germline V gene lookup returns CDR1 SGHRS and CDR2 YFSETQ. The CDR3 length is 16 residues. Trimming took 1 base from V and 5 from J, leaving 17 bases between them. The CDR3 region is CASSLTSGGRGDTQYF. CDR3 DNA sequence: TGCGCCAGCAGCTTGACATCCGGGGGGCGGGGAGATACGCAGTATTTT.

With regard to this clone: One end of the junction does not line up with germline, which may come from a read error. The same CDR3 can be traced to other DNA sequences in this sample. V is TRBV28 and J is TRBJ1-1; possible D gene TRBD1, 6 bases. The length of the CDR3 is 14 residues. Germline CDR1 MDHEN, CDR2 SYDVKM. The CDR3 is CASSFTGKNTEAFF. DNA for the CDR3: TGCGCCAGCAGTTTCACAGGGAAGAACACTGAAGCTTTCTTT.

This clone was counted between two and nine times. This sequence joins TRBV27 and TRBJ2-7; 8 bases match TRBD1. Germline V gene lookup returns CDR1 MNHEY and CDR2 SMNVEV (reference sequence). CDR3 length: 16 residues. V shed 3 bases, J shed 6 bases, and the junction held 13 bases outside the gene matches. CDR3 amino acids: CASSFGRHRGSAEQYF. CDR3 sequence (DNA): TGTGCCAGCAGTTTTGGTCGGCACAGGGGGTCCGCCGAGCAGTACTTC.

The chain joins TRBV4-1 to TRBJ2-2; 11 positions match TRBD2. CDR1 and CDR2 from the germline V gene are MGHRA and YSYEKL. The CDR3 has 17 amino acids. The junction had 10 bases not matched to a gene; V was cut back by 3 bases and J by 7 bases. This CDR3 reads CASSHKLAGEPYGELFF. The DNA for the CDR3 is TGCGCCAGCAGCCACAAACTAGCGGGGGAACCCTACGGGGAGCTGTTTTTT.

This chain connects TRBV4-1 to TRBJ1-1; a possible D gene is TRBD1 (6 bases). The CDR3 is 17 amino acids. V was pared by 1 base and J by 0 bases, with 15 bases between. Germline CDR1 is MGHRA and CDR2 is YSYEKL. The DNA for the CDR3 is TGCGCCAGCAGCCAAGGAGGGGGGGGCACATTGAACACTGAAGCTTTCTTT. Encoded protein: CASSQGGGGTLNTEAFF.